The 14 T cell receptor beta chains below were found in one sample sequenced in a study of control samples from healthy donors and cancer patients. TCRdb's copy holds only in-frame clones and misses some; the assay was immunoSEQ multiplex PCR. The repertoire holds more than 100,000 clones, around 89% seen once, with under 20% in the top ten. The source material was PBMCs. Every receptor here comes from a man in his 60s with lung cancer.

The chain links TRBV30 to TRBJ1-4; unclear D gene. From germline, CDR1 is GTSNPN and CDR2 SVGIG (reference sequence). The CDR3 is made up of 14 amino acids. Deletions cut 3 bases from V and 7 bases from J, with 15 bases between. CDR3 in DNA: TGTGCCTGGAGGAGGGTAAGCCCCGGTGAAAAACTGTTTTTT. It yields the protein CAWRRVSPGEKLFF.

J is TRBJ1-2 and V is TRBV5-1, with D uncertain. V gave up 4 bases and J gave up 3 bases, with 10 bases separating them. CDR3 size: 13 residues. Germline CDR1 and CDR2: SGHRS and YFSETQ. The CDR3 DNA reads as TGCGCCAGCAGCCCAGTATTCGACTATGGCTACACCTTC. This encodes CASSPVFDYGYTF. The full variable domain, rest sourced from reference TRBV5-1 and TRBJ1-2, is KAGVTQTPRYLIKTRGQQVTLSCSPISGHRSVSWYQQTPGQGLQFLFEYFSETQRNKGNFPGRFSGRQFSNSRSEMNVSTLELGDSALYLCASSPVFDYGYTFGSGTRLTVV.

V is TRBV7-9 and J is TRBJ1-4; 9 nucleotides align to TRBD1. The V and J ends lost 5 bases and 5 bases, in that order; junction bases with no gene match: 6. This CDR3 is 15 amino acids long. The germline gives CDR1 SEHNR, CDR2 FQNEAQ (reference sequence). CDR3 sequence: CASSLGDRDNEKLFF. As DNA, the CDR3 is TGTGCCAGCAGCCTTGGGGACAGGGACAATGAAAAACTGTTTTTT.

The J gene is TRBJ1-5, the V gene TRBV6-6; TRBD1 is a possible D gene (5 bases). Germline V lookup: CDR1 MNHNY, CDR2 SVGAGI (reference sequence). The CDR3 runs 15 residues. With 2 bases removed from V and 4 bases from J, the gap between germline ends came to 12 bases. In DNA, the CDR3 is TGTGCCAGCAGTTACCGGGACGAGAGGAATCAGCCCCAGCATTTT. Translation: CASSYRDERNQPQHF.

In DNA form, the CDR3 reads TGTGCCAGCAGTGCGATAACAGGGGGCGAAGGGCGTGTCAATGAGCAGTTCTTC. This codes for CASSAITGGEGRVNEQFF. The chain joins TRBV25-1 to TRBJ2-1; 9 positions match TRBD1. The length of the CDR3 is 18 residues. Trimming at V came to 4 bases and at J to 6 bases, leaving 16 bases not matched to a gene. Germline CDR1 MGHDK, CDR2 SYGVNS.

The V call is TRBV4-1, the J call TRBJ1-1; 10 nucleotides align to TRBD1. J was trimmed by 10 bases and V by 4 bases; bases with no gene match: 12. This CDR3 contains 15 residues. The germline gives CDR1 MGHRA, CDR2 YSYEKL. CDR3 region: CASSPGQGLPAGAFF. The CDR3 bases are TGCGCCAGCAGCCCGGGACAGGGGCTCCCCGCGGGAGCTTTCTTT.

The chain joins TRBV7-9 to TRBJ2-7, with TRBD2 as a possible D gene (6 bases). The CDR3 runs 13 residues. The ends were cut back, 5 bases at V and 7 bases at J, with 15 bases in the middle. The germline V gene encodes CDR1 SEHNR and CDR2 FQNEAQ (reference sequence). CDR3 bases: TGTGCCAGCAGCCGCGGGACTCGGGGGGAGCAGTACTTC. It translates to CASSRGTRGEQYF.

The genes are TRBV9 and TRBJ1-4; D unclear. V was cut by 1 base and J by 4 bases, with 8 bases left in between. Germline CDR1 is SGDLS and CDR2 is YYNGEE. CDR3 size: 14 residues. Here the CDR3 reads CASSVNTVNEKLFF. In DNA form, the CDR3 reads TGTGCCAGCAGCGTAAACACAGTTAATGAAAAACTGTTTTTT.

The chain joins TRBV10-3 to TRBJ2-2, with D perhaps matching TRBD1 (5 bases). Germline CDR1 reads ENHRY; CDR2 reads SYGVKD. The CDR3 extends over 15 amino acids. The V and J ends lost 3 bases and 1 base respectively, with 9 bases between them. CDR3 coding DNA: TGTGCCATCAGTGATAAGGGGCAGAACACCGGGGAGCTGTTTTTT. It encodes CAISDKGQNTGELFF.

The chain links TRBV3-1 (or the pseudogene TRBV3-2) to TRBJ1-1; D remains unclear. Trimming left V 6 bases short and J 0 bases short, with 11 bases between. Germline loops: CDR1 LGHDT, CDR2 YNNKEL (reference sequence). This CDR3 is 14 amino acids long. CDR3 in DNA: TGTGCCAGCAGGTACGGACGAATGAACACTGAAGCTTTCTTT. It encodes CASRYGRMNTEAFF.

The V and J genes are TRBV7-9 and TRBJ2-3, with TRBD2 matching over 7 bases. The CDR3 totals 15 residues. Trimming at V came to 3 bases and at J to 5 bases, leaving 8 bases not matched to a gene. CDR1 and CDR2 from the germline V gene are SEHNR and FQNEAQ (reference sequence). The CDR3, as DNA: TGTGCCAGCAGCTTTGGAGCGGGGCCCGAAGATACGCAGTATTTT. Translated: CASSFGAGPEDTQYF.

This chain uses TRBV4-2 with TRBJ2-3; 7 positions agree with TRBD2. The CDR3 has 15 amino acids. Germline V gene lookup returns CDR1 LGHNA and CDR2 YNFKEQ. Trimming removed 4 bases from V and 5 bases from J; junction bases left unmatched: 9. The DNA for the CDR3 is TGTGCCAGCAGCCTCACGGGGGGTTTGGTAGATACGCAGTATTTT. Translated, it gives CASSLTGGLVDTQYF.

The rearrangement links TRBV30 to TRBJ2-1, with D possibly matching TRBD2 (6 bases). The V end was cut by 5 bases, the J end by 6 bases, with 11 bases between. The germline V gene has CDR1 GTSNPN and CDR2 SVGIG (reference sequence). This CDR3 region has 12 residues. The CDR3, as DNA: TGTGCCTGGGGGGGACTCCTCAATGAGCAGTTCTTC. Translation: CAWGGLLNEQFF.

The chain links TRBV28 to TRBJ1-5, with D tentatively TRBD1 (6 bases). CDR1 and CDR2 (germline): MDHEN, SYDVKM. The CDR3 totals 14 residues. V shed 5 bases and J shed 0 bases, with 8 bases lying between them. The DNA for the CDR3 is TGTGCCAGCAGTGGGACACTTAGCAATCAGCCCCAGCATTTT. It encodes CASSGTLSNQPQHF.